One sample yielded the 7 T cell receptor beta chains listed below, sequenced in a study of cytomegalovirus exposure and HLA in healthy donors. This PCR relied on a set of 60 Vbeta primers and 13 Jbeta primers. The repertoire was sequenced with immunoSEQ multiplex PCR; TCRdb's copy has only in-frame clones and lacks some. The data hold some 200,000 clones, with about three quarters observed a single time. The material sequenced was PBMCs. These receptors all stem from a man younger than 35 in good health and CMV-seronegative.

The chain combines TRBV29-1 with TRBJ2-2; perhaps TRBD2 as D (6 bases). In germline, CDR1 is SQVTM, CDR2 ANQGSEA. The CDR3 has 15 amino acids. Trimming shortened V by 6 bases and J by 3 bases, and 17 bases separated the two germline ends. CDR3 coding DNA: TGCAGCGTCGCTAGCGAAGGCTTGGACACCGGGGAGCTGTTTTTT. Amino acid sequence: CSVASEGLDTGELFF.

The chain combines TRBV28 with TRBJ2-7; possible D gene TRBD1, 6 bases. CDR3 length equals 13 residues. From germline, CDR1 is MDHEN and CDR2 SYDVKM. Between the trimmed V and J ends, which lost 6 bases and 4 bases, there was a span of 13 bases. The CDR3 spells CASRDRFLYEQYF. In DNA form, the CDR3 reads TGTGCCAGCAGGGACAGATTCCTATACGAGCAGTACTTC.

The chain's CDR3 is CAILTTGTDYGYTF. CDR3 DNA sequence: TGTGCCATCCTTACTACAGGGACCGACTATGGCTACACCTTC. V and J are TRBV10-3 and TRBJ1-2; maybe TRBD1 (6 bases). The CDR3 loop spans 14 amino acids. Germline V gene data show CDR1 as ENHRY and CDR2 as SYGVKD. The V end lost 8 bases, the J end lost 3 bases, and 16 bases lay between the germline ends.

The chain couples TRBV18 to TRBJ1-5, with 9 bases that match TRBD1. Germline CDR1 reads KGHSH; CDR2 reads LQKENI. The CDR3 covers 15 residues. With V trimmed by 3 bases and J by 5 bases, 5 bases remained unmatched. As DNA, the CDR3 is TGTGCCAGCTCACCCATGGGACAGGGATATCAGCCCCAGCATTTT. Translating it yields CASSPMGQGYQPQHF.

This chain's CDR3 is CASTLGGTNTGELFF. The DNA for the CDR3 is TGTGCCAGCACCCTCGGGGGGACGAACACCGGGGAGCTGTTTTTT. This chain connects TRBV9 to TRBJ2-2; 7 bases fit TRBD2. Germline CDR1 SGDLS, CDR2 YYNGEE. The CDR3 contains 15 residues. V lost 6 bases and J lost 0; bases outside the gene matches: 5.

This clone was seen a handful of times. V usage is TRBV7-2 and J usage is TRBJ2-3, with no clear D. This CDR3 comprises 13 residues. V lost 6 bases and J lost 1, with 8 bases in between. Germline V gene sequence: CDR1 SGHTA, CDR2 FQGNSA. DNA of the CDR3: TGTGCCAGCAGTGAGCTGGGCACAGATACGCAGTATTTT. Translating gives CASSELGTDTQYF. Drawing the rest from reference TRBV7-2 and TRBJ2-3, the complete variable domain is GAGVSQSPSNKVTEKGKDVELRCDPISGHTALYWYRQSLGQGLEFLIYFQGNSAPDKSGLPSDRFSAERTGGSVSTLTIQRTQQEDSAVYLCASSELGTDTQYFGPGTRLTVL.

The CDR3 is CASSFQGGKGEQYF. Written as DNA, the CDR3 is TGTGCCAGCAGTTTTCAGGGAGGGAAAGGGGAGCAGTACTTC. The chain uses TRBV28 and TRBJ2-7; 7 bases align to TRBD2. Germline CDR1 is MDHEN and CDR2 is SYDVKM. The V segment lost 3 bases and the J segment 7 bases; nucleotides outside the gene matches: 9. The CDR3 loop spans 14 amino acids.